This TCR beta chain derives from a study of cytomegalovirus exposure and HLA in healthy donors. At the level of the study: From HLA-typed donors, an early data release held approximately 85 million unique TCRs.

Both 60 Vbeta primers and 13 Jbeta primers went into the PCR. Using immunoSEQ multiplex PCR, the repertoire was profiled, and TCRdb retains in-frame clones only, with some absent. The sample yields roughly 150,000 clones, 82% seen once. As concerns this clone: Its antigen is unidentified.

The CDR3 sequence is 15 residues long. CDR1 and CDR2 from the germline V gene are SGHAT and FQNNGV. V lost 3 bases to trimming and J lost 1 base; unmatched junction nucleotides: 5. Study observations and caveats: Some V segments, TRBV6-2 and TRBV6-3 among them, were indistinguishable and were therefore excluded. Sequences of the TCR beta chain were said to predict the HLA-A and HLA-B alleles of most subjects accurately. In an earlier analysis, about 87% or about 30%: the productive usage of most TCR beta V segments.

Specimen: PBMCs. This sequence joins TRBV11-2 and TRBJ2-5; TRBD2 aligns across 7 bases. The origin of this receptor is a male donor in good health and CMV-seronegative. The CDR3 DNA follows: TGTGCCAGCAGCTTTCACCTAGCGGCCCAAGAGACCCAGTACTTC. Translating gives CASSFHLAAQETQYF.